The clone carrying this T cell receptor beta chain has just a few counts. Its cognate antigen is unknown. The Oncomine TCR Beta short-read assay was applied to DNA of cultured CD4+ T cells. Extraction of genomic DNA was performed on cultured CD4+ T cells. Each CDR3 protein gets one entry after TCRdb re-called the PCR reads with MiXCR. The sample has approximately 16,000 distinct CDR3 sequences; 57% are singletons. The treatment is: roughly ten-day PBMC culture with coronavirus spike peptide pools or control peptides (ViraFEST assay). The PCR-positive dates, March through December 2020, came before the US Alpha, Beta and Delta variants. V gave up 3 bases and J gave up 7 bases, with 9 bases separating them. CDR3 length equals 11 residues. Germline lookup yields CDR1 DFQATT and CDR2 SNEGSKA (reference sequence). The data stem from a study of vaccination and CD4 T cells after COVID-19. Across the study: Convalescent patients gave post-COVID blood a median approximately 100 days post-diagnosis, range 35 to 161. Every culture used as a control got a CEFX pool, an HIV-1 Nef pool, or no peptide.

The TCR sequence derives from a human donor who had recovered from COVID-19. The sample comprised CD4+ T cells from blood, cultured in vitro. The chain links TRBV20-1 to TRBJ1-2; D gene ambiguous. CDR3 sequence: CSASPTPGYTF. The DNA of the CDR3 is TGCAGTGCTAGTCCTACGCCTGGCTACACCTTC.